A selection of T cell receptor beta chains follows, all from one sample in a study of blood T cell repertoires in COVID-19. Clones were read by immunoSEQ multiplex PCR, and TCRdb kept only the in-frame ones, dropping some. The data contain hundreds of thousands of clones, around 85% of them singletons. Sequencing was done on a sample of PBMCs or T cells enriched from blood (not recorded which). All receptors derive from a woman aged 55-75 years who had recovered from COVID-19. Each CDR3 is given with its conserved first and last residue. Each record gives: D gene, V gene, J gene, clone size, CDR3 DNA, CDR3 protein. A D gene is named only where the DNA matches it firmly. Some rows have no size entry. The others give once, few or many, or a class for an expanded clone.

TRBD2	TRBV15	TRBJ2-1	.	TGTGCCACCAGCAAGGGGCGGGAGTACAATGAGCAGTTCTTC	CATSKGREYNEQFF
TRBD1	TRBV5-1	TRBJ2-2	once	TGCGCCAGCAGCTTGGACAGGGGTTCTACCGGGGAGCTGTTTTTT	CASSLDRGSTGELFF
TRBD1	TRBV4-2	TRBJ2-5	.	TGTGCCAGCAGCCATGATGGGACAGGACAGACCCAGTACTTC	CASSHDGTGQTQYF
TRBD2	TRBV18	TRBJ2-3	.	TGTGCCAGCTCCTTCGGACTAGCGGGGGGGCCGCGCACAGATACGCAGTATTTT	CASSFGLAGGPRTDTQYF
.	TRBV6-5	TRBJ1-1	.	TGTGCCAGCAGTACGGGAATCTTGAACACTGAAGCTTTCTTT	CASSTGILNTEAFF
.	TRBV27	TRBJ1-5	.	TGTGCCAGCAGACCAAGGGGAATTGATAAAAATCAGCCCCAGCATTTT	CASRPRGIDKNQPQHF
TRBD1	TRBV10-1	TRBJ1-6	.	TGCGCCAGAACGGGACAGGGGGCTTCACCCCTCCACTTT	CARTGQGASPLHF
TRBD1	TRBV5-8	TRBJ1-2	.	TGTGCCAGCAGCTTGGGTCGGACAGGGTGGAGCGGCTACACCTTC	CASSLGRTGWSGYTF
.	TRBV15	TRBJ1-1	few	TGTGCCACCAGCAAGGGGGAAGGGACTGAAGCTTTCTTT	CATSKGEGTEAFF
TRBD1	TRBV19	TRBJ1-1	.	TGTGCCAGTAGTATATACTCGACAGGGGGGACTGAAGCTTTCTTT	CASSIYSTGGTEAFF
TRBD1	TRBV3-1/TRBV3-2	TRBJ1-5	.	TGTGCCAGCAGCCTCGGGACAGCTAGCAATCAGCCCCAGCATTTT	CASSLGTASNQPQHF
.	TRBV15	TRBJ1-1	.	TGTGCCACCAGCCCTAGGTTGGTAAACACTGAAGCTTTCTTT	CATSPRLVNTEAFF
TRBD1	TRBV19	TRBJ1-1	once	TGTGCCAGTACTTTGACAGGGATGAACACTGAAGCTTTCTTT	CASTLTGMNTEAFF
TRBD1	TRBV24-1	TRBJ2-1	.	TGTGCCACCAGTGATTTTAGGGGGCTCAACAATGAGCAGTTCTTC	CATSDFRGLNNEQFF
.	TRBV10-3	TRBJ1-1	.	TGTGCCATCAGTAAACAGGGGAACACTGAAGCTTTCTTT	CAISKQGNTEAFF
TRBD1	TRBV4-1	TRBJ2-4	.	TGCGCCAGCAGCCATAGCCACTCGGGACAGAAAAACATTCAGTACTTC	CASSHSHSGQKNIQYF
.	TRBV2	TRBJ2-2	.	TGTGCCAGCAGTGACAGGGCGGTTACCGGGGAGCTGTTTTTT	CASSDRAVTGELFF
.	TRBV6-2/TRBV6-3	TRBJ2-7	few	TGTGCCAGCAGTTACTCTTCCGAGACTGACGAGCAGTACTTC	CASSYSSETDEQYF
.	TRBV5-4	TRBJ1-5	.	TGTGCCAGCAGCTTGGGGCCAGGGGGCAATCAGCCCCAGCATTTT	CASSLGPGGNQPQHF
TRBD1	TRBV2	TRBJ1-1	.	TGTGCCAGCAGCGGGTCACAGGGGGTCGCAAAAGCTTTCTTT	CASSGSQGVAKAFF
.	TRBV5-1	TRBJ2-2	.	TGCGCCAGCAGCCTACAGGGTAACACCGGGGAGCTGTTTTTT	CASSLQGNTGELFF
.	TRBV2	TRBJ1-5	once	TGTGCCAGCAGTGACTCAGGGAGCAATCAGCCCCAGCATTTT	CASSDSGSNQPQHF
.	TRBV10-3	TRBJ1-1	.	TGTGCCATCAGTGACGGGGAGAACACTGAAGCTTTCTTT	CAISDGENTEAFF
.	TRBV4-2	TRBJ1-5	.	TGTGCCAGCAGCCAAGATATCGGGCAGGGGCCTATTTATCAGCCCCAGCATTTT	CASSQDIGQGPIYQPQHF
TRBD2	TRBV3-1/TRBV3-2	TRBJ2-2	few	TGTGCCAGCAGCCGAGCGGGGGCCATTCCCGCGAACACCGGGGAGCTGTTTTTT	CASSRAGAIPANTGELFF
TRBD2	TRBV5-5	TRBJ2-1	.	TGTGCCAGCAGCTCGACTAGCGGGTCCTACAATGAGCAGTTCTTC	CASSSTSGSYNEQFF
TRBD1	TRBV2	TRBJ2-7	.	TGTGCCAGCAGTGGACAGGGGATAACCTACGAGCAGTACTTC	CASSGQGITYEQYF
.	TRBV7-9	TRBJ1-4	.	TGTGCCAGCAGCTTAGATCGGGGGACTAATGAAAAACTGTTTTTT	CASSLDRGTNEKLFF
.	TRBV19	TRBJ2-3	.	TGTGCCAGTACCTTACAGGGTTCTAGCACAGATACGCAGTATTTT	CASTLQGSSTDTQYF
TRBD1	TRBV18	TRBJ1-1	.	TGTGCCAGCTCACCGCAGACAGGGGCGAACACTGAAGCTTTCTTT	CASSPQTGANTEAFF
TRBD1	TRBV24-1	TRBJ2-3	.	TGTGCCACCAGTGAACCGGGACAGATTAAAGATACGCAGTATTTT	CATSEPGQIKDTQYF
TRBD2	TRBV5-4	TRBJ2-3	.	TGTGCCAGCAGCTCGGCGAGCGGGGTCACAGATACGCAGTATTTT	CASSSASGVTDTQYF
.	TRBV5-1	TRBJ2-1	.	TGCGCCAGCAGCTTGGCCAGGGACTACAATGAGCAGTTCTTC	CASSLARDYNEQFF
.	TRBV2	TRBJ2-7	.	TGTGCCTTCCGGACGGGACTGATCTACGAGCAGTACTTC	CAFRTGLIYEQYF
.	TRBV12-3/TRBV12-4	TRBJ1-2	.	TGTGCCAGCAGTTTTGGCCCGGGGGGCTACACCTTC	CASSFGPGGYTF
TRBD2	TRBV7-6	TRBJ2-1	once	TGTGCCAGCAGCTTAGAGGCTAGATCAGGGACTAGTTATGTCAATGAGCAGTTCTTC	CASSLEARSGTSYVNEQFF
TRBD1	TRBV10-1	TRBJ2-2	.	TGCGCCAGCAGTGAAGGGACAGGGTACACCGGGGAGCTGTTTTTT	CASSEGTGYTGELFF
TRBD1	TRBV28	TRBJ1-5	.	TGTGCCAGCACAATGGGACAGTTCAATCAGCCCCAGCATTTT	CASTMGQFNQPQHF
.	TRBV6-5	TRBJ1-4	.	TGTGCCAGCTTTCCAGGGAGGGGTGAAAAACTGTTTTTT	CASFPGRGEKLFF
.	TRBV5-1	TRBJ1-1	.	TGCGCCAGCAGCTTGGGCGTAGGTCAGGGATTTACTGAAGCTTTCTTT	CASSLGVGQGFTEAFF
TRBD2	TRBV28	TRBJ2-1	once	TGTGCCAGCAGTTTGACTAGCGGGGCCCCCTTAGCTTACAATGAGCAGTTCTTC	CASSLTSGAPLAYNEQFF
TRBD1	TRBV5-1	TRBJ1-3	.	TGCGCCAGCAGCCAGGACGAGCCGACAGGGCTGCAGGACCTCAGCTCTGGAAACACCATATATTTT	CASSQDEPTGLQDLSSGNTIYF
.	TRBV5-6	TRBJ1-2	.	TGTGCCAGCAGCTTGGCCAGAAGGAGATTGTGGGGCTACACCTTC	CASSLARRRLWGYTF
.	TRBV18	TRBJ2-3	.	TGTGCCAGCTCACCACTACCGGGTCACACAGATACGCAGTATTTT	CASSPLPGHTDTQYF
.	TRBV19	TRBJ2-5	.	TGTGCCAGTGGGGGCGGGCGGGAGACCCAGTACTTC	CASGGGRETQYF
.	TRBV2	TRBJ1-6	.	TGTGCCAGCAGGGGAACAGGGAATTCACCCCTCCACTTT	CASRGTGNSPLHF
TRBD1	TRBV2	TRBJ1-5	few	TGTGCCAGCAGTCAGGGACAGGGGGATCATCAGCCCCAGCATTTT	CASSQGQGDHQPQHF
TRBD2	TRBV9	TRBJ2-2	.	TGTGCCAGCAGATCGGGGGGGCCCGGCACCGGGGAGCTGTTTTTT	CASRSGGPGTGELFF
TRBD1	TRBV7-6	TRBJ1-2	.	TGTGCCAGCAGCCCTTTAGTAACAGGGGAAAACTATGGCTACACCTTC	CASSPLVTGENYGYTF
.	TRBV25-1	TRBJ1-1	.	TGTGCCAGCAGTGCAGGTTCCGGGACATTCACTGAAGCTTTCTTT	CASSAGSGTFTEAFF
.	TRBV2	TRBJ2-1	.	TGTGCCAGCAGACCTGCCAGCTCCTACAATGAGCAGTTCTTC	CASRPASSYNEQFF
TRBD1	TRBV7-2	TRBJ2-3	.	TGTGCCAGCAGCTTAGTCAGGGGGCGGGCAGATACGCAGTATTTT	CASSLVRGRADTQYF
.	TRBV19	TRBJ1-1	.	TGTGCCAGTAGTGTCTTAAACACTGAAGCTTTCTTT	CASSVLNTEAFF
TRBD2	TRBV3-1/TRBV3-2	TRBJ2-1	.	TGTGCCAGCAGCCCCCCGGGGGGATTTTACAATGAGCAGTTCTTC	CASSPPGGFYNEQFF